This T cell receptor (beta chain) stems from a study of tumor and adjacent non-tumor tissue in lung cancer. Study-level information: The cohort had about a dozen adenocarcinoma, 2 squamous cell and 1 small cell patients.

Study outcomes and limitations: Patients with more diverse tumor TCRs had worse survival.

TCRbeta libraries were built with three rounds of nested PCR, modified from ARM-PCR. One entry per CDR3 protein, called by TCRdb with MiXCR from the multiplex PCR reads. The data show 85,000 to 100,000 distinct CDR3 sequences, around 71% seen once. The template was RNA from unsorted bulk tissue. Between August and November 2014, newly diagnosed, chemotherapy-naive lung cancer patients underwent thoracic surgery in China. Remarks on this clonotype: Its antigen is undetermined.

V was pared by 5 bases and J by 13 bases, with 17 bases of the junction left unmatched. Per the germline V gene, CDR1 is SGHAT and CDR2 is FQDESV (reference sequence). This CDR3 has 15 residues. Input material: lung tumor tissue. The rearrangement joins TRBV11-1 to TRBJ2-7, with 10 bases that match TRBD1. This clonotype was sampled from a man aged 55 to 70 with non-small cell lung cancer. This CDR3 reads CASSTAGQGRYWQYF. CDR3 sequence (DNA): TGTGCCAGCAGCACCGCGGGACAGGGGCGTTACTGGCAATACTTC.